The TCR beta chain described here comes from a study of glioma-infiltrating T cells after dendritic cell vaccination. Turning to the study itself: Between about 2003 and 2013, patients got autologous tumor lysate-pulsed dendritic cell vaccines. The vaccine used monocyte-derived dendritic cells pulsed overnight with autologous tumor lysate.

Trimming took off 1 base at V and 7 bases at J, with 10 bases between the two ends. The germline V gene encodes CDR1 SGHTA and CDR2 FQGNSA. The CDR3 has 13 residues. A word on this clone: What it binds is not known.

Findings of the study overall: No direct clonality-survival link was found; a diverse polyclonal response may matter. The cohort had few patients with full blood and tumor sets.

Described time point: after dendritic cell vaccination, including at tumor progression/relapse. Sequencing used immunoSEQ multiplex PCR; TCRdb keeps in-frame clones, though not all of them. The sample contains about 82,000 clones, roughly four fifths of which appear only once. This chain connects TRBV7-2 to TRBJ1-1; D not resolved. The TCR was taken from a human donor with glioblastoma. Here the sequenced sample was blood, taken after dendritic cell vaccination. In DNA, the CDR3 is TGTGCCAGCAGCTTAGTTCCGCGGGATGAAGCTTTCTTT. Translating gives CASSLVPRDEAFF.